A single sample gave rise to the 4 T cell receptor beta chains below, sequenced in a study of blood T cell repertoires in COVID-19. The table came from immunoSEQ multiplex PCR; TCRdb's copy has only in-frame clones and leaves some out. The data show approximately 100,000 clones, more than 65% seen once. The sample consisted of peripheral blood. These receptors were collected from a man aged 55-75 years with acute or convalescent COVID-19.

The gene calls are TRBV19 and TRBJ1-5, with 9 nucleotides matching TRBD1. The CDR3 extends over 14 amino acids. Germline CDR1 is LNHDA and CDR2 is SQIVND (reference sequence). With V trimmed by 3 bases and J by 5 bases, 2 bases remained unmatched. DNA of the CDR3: TGTGCCAGTAGTATGGACAGGGGCTATCAGCCCCAGCATTTT. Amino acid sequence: CASSMDRGYQPQHF.

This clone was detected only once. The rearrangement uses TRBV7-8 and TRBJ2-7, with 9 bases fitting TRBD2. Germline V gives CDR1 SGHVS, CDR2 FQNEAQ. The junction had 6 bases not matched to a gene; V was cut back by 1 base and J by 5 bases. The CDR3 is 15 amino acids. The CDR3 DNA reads TGTGCCAGCAGCTTAGTTAGCGGGAGTATCAACGAGCAGTACTTC. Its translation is CASSLVSGSINEQYF.

CDR3 protein: CASSPSHEQFF. Written as DNA, the CDR3 is TGTGCCAGCTCCCCTAGCCATGAGCAGTTCTTC. V is TRBV18 and J is TRBJ2-1, with a weak D call TRBD2 (5 bases). There are 11 residues in the CDR3. Trimming took off 6 bases at V and 8 bases at J, with 8 bases between the two ends. Germline V gene lookup returns CDR1 KGHSH and CDR2 LQKENI.

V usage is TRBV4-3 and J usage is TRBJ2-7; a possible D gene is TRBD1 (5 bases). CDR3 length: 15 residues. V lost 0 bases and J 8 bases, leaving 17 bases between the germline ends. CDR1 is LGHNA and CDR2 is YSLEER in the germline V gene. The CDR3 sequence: CASSQEQRGSAQQYF. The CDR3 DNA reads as TGCGCCAGCAGCCAAGAACAAAGGGGATCTGCGCAGCAGTACTTC.